This T cell receptor (beta chain) came from a study of cytomegalovirus exposure and HLA in healthy donors. In germline, CDR1 is SGHVS, CDR2 FNYEAQ. This CDR3 contains 14 residues. Trimming cost V 2 bases and J 1 base, with 8 bases left between them. PCR primers comprised 60 Vbeta and 13 Jbeta primers. Profiling relied on immunoSEQ multiplex PCR, and the TCRdb table lists in-frame clones only, not all of them. The top ten hold roughly 2.5% of the sample, which has under 250,000 clones, 75% to 85% seen once. For this clone: Its target is not known.

Study findings and constraints: Among the most significant clusters, several appeared linked to common viral pathogens in a later analysis.

This clonotype originated in a woman in her thirties or forties in good health and CMV-seronegative. The chain employs TRBV7-6 and TRBJ2-5, with a tentative D call TRBD2 (5 bases). Sequences were obtained from PBMCs. The CDR3 sequence is CASSLRGIQETQYF. As DNA, the CDR3 is TGTGCCAGCAGCTTAAGAGGGATCCAAGAGACCCAGTACTTC.